Sequencing of this T cell receptor (beta chain) was carried out in a study of technical replicates of blood from several donors. The data were produced by immunoSEQ multiplex PCR, yet TCRdb's version contains in-frame clones alone and is incomplete. This sample has about 62,000 clones, with 80% to 90% found just once. V lost 4 bases, J lost 2 bases, and 8 bases stayed unmatched. Germline V lookup: CDR1 MGHRA, CDR2 YSYEKL. This CDR3 is 16 amino acids long. The rearrangement uses TRBV4-1 and TRBJ2-5, with 9 bases aligning to TRBD1. This clonotype was sampled from a human donor in good health. Some clones in this sample may be carry-over from other donors' samples. The sequenced sample consisted of PBMCs. In DNA, the CDR3 is TGCGCCAGCAGCCCGATAGGACAGGGGAAGCAAGAGACCCAGTACTTC. Translated: CASSPIGQGKQETQYF.